This is a list of T cell receptor beta chains from one sample in a study of blood T cell repertoires in COVID-19. The protocol was immunoSEQ multiplex PCR, while the TCRdb copy is restricted to in-frame clones and leaves out a portion. The sample has 70,000 to 95,000 clones, roughly 78% seen once; the top ten hold about a third. Sequenced input: peripheral blood. Receptors were obtained from a man in his sixties with COVID-19, enrolled during active disease. Both conserved end residues are part of each CDR3. D genes are given only for firm matches. Only part of the rows carry a size: once, few, many, or a class if the clone is expanded.

TRBD2,TRBV11-3,TRBJ2-1,.,TGTGCCAGCAGCTTAGAGGGGACTAGGTGGAATGAGCAGTTCTTC,CASSLEGTRWNEQFF
TRBD1,TRBV7-2,TRBJ1-1,.,TGTGCCAGCAGCTTCTCCGGGACAGGGTATGGTGAAGCTTTCTTT,CASSFSGTGYGEAFF
.,TRBV19,TRBJ1-1,few,TGTGCCAGTAGTATACCCTCCAACTACCGTGAAGCTTTCTTT,CASSIPSNYREAFF
TRBD2,TRBV5-1,TRBJ2-3,.,TGCGCCAGCAGCTTGCGAGCGGGGGCGATCACAGATACGCAGTATTTT,CASSLRAGAITDTQYF
TRBD1,TRBV6-6,TRBJ2-7,once,TGTGCCAGCAGTTACCCGGGACAGGGGGCAGAGGAGCAGTACTTC,CASSYPGQGAEEQYF
.,TRBV10-3,TRBJ2-3,.,TGTGCCATCAGGCCGCCAGGGGCCACAGATACGCAGTATTTT,CAIRPPGATDTQYF
TRBD1,TRBV29-1,TRBJ2-3,.,TGCAGCGCCGTCGACAGGGGCCCCGGTACAGATACGCAGTATTTT,CSAVDRGPGTDTQYF
.,TRBV5-6,TRBJ2-7,.,TGTGCCAGCAGCTTATCCGGACAGACCTACGAGCAGTACTTC,CASSLSGQTYEQYF
TRBD1,TRBV18,TRBJ1-1,once,TGTGCCAGCTCCCTCGGGACAGGACCGGGAGCTTTCTTT,CASSLGTGPGAFF
TRBD2,TRBV14,TRBJ2-3,.,TGTGCCAGCAGCCAGAGACTAGCGGGAGTAGATACGCAGTATTTT,CASSQRLAGVDTQYF
TRBD2,TRBV11-3,TRBJ2-3,once,TGTGCCAGCAGCCTCGGACTAGCGGGAGGGCCAGATACGCAGTATTTT,CASSLGLAGGPDTQYF
TRBD1,TRBV5-1,TRBJ2-7,.,TGCGCCAGCGACAGAAGGGGGCGTCCCTACGAGCAGTACTTC,CASDRRGRPYEQYF
TRBD2,TRBV18,TRBJ2-1,.,TGTGCCAGCTCACCAGAATCGGGACTAGTCAATGAGCAGTTCTTC,CASSPESGLVNEQFF
.,TRBV5-6,TRBJ2-7,once,TGTGCCAGCAGCTTACTGCGAGGATCCTACGAGCAGTACTTC,CASSLLRGSYEQYF
.,TRBV9,TRBJ2-1,.,TGTGCCAGCAGCGTAGGAGGGACTTCTTACAATGAGCAGTTCTTC,CASSVGGTSYNEQFF
.,TRBV9,TRBJ2-3,.,TGTGCCAGCAGCGTAGACGGGGGCACAGATACGCAGTATTTT,CASSVDGGTDTQYF
TRBD1,TRBV5-4,TRBJ1-2,.,TGTGCCAGCAGCTTGGTGCAGGGGGATGGCTACACCTTC,CASSLVQGDGYTF
TRBD2,TRBV10-2,TRBJ2-1,.,TGCGCCAGCAGAACTAGCGGGGGGAGCTCCTACAATGAGCAGTTCTTC,CASRTSGGSSYNEQFF
TRBD2,TRBV7-8,TRBJ2-7,.,TGTGCCAGCAGCTCTGTCGGGGCGGGAGGCGAGCAGTACTTC,CASSSVGAGGEQYF
TRBD1,TRBV27,TRBJ1-2,.,TGTGCCAGCAGTCCTTACCCCTGGGACAGGCACGTCTATGGCTACACCTTC,CASSPYPWDRHVYGYTF
TRBD1,TRBV29-1,TRBJ2-1,few,TGCAGCGCTCTGGGACAGGGTACCTACAATGAGCAGTTCTTC,CSALGQGTYNEQFF
TRBD2,TRBV3-1/TRBV3-2,TRBJ2-1,.,TGTGCCAGCAGCCAGGGACTAGGTAGTAGCTCCTACAATGAGCAGTTCTTC,CASSQGLGSSSYNEQFF
TRBD1,TRBV5-1,TRBJ1-1,.,TGCGCCAGCAGCTGGAACAGGGGAACGAACACTGAAGCTTTCTTT,CASSWNRGTNTEAFF
.,TRBV14,TRBJ2-3,.,TGTGCCAGCAGCCTACGTCGGGATACGCAGTATTTT,CASSLRRDTQYF
.,TRBV7-9,TRBJ2-3,.,TGTGCCAGCAGCCTCCCTAAGACTGATACGCAGTATTTT,CASSLPKTDTQYF
.,TRBV6-5,TRBJ1-3,.,TGTGCCAGCAGGACAGGTGGAAACACCATATATTTT,CASRTGGNTIYF
.,TRBV6-5,TRBJ2-2,.,TGTGCCAGCAGTTTCCAGGGTCCGCACACCGGGGAGCTGTTTTTT,CASSFQGPHTGELFF
.,TRBV11-2,TRBJ2-7,few,TGTGCCAGCAGCTTAAGCGGTCAATACGAGCAGTACTTC,CASSLSGQYEQYF
.,TRBV27,TRBJ2-7,.,TGTGCCAGCAGTCCCCACGACAGTTCTGGCGAGCAGTACTTC,CASSPHDSSGEQYF
TRBD2,TRBV5-4,TRBJ2-1,.,TGTGCCAGCAGCTTGACCAGCGGGGGCTACAATGAGCAGTTCTTC,CASSLTSGGYNEQFF
TRBD2,TRBV7-2,TRBJ2-1,.,TGTGCCAGCAGCTTAGTGGGACTAGCGGCCTACAATGAGCAGTTCTTC,CASSLVGLAAYNEQFF
TRBD1,TRBV5-5,TRBJ2-2,medium-sized,TGTGCCAGCAGCTTGGAGGTCGGGACAGGGTTTTTAGCCGGGGAGCTGTTTTTT,CASSLEVGTGFLAGELFF
.,TRBV5-8,TRBJ2-7,.,TGTGCCAGCAGCTTGGCGGGTAGCCACGAGCAGTACTTC,CASSLAGSHEQYF
TRBD1,TRBV6-5,TRBJ1-1,.,TGTGCCAGCAATGGGCGACAGGGAGGTGAAGCTTTCTTT,CASNGRQGGEAFF
.,TRBV5-8,TRBJ1-6,.,TGTGCCAGCAGCTTCGTGACAGTCAATTCACCCCTCCACTTT,CASSFVTVNSPLHF
.,TRBV19,TRBJ1-2,.,TGTGCCAGTAGTATGCCAGTCTATGGCTACACCTTC,CASSMPVYGYTF
.,TRBV3-1/TRBV3-2,TRBJ1-2,.,TGTGCCAGCAGCCAACCGAACAGGGCTAACTATGGCTACACCTTC,CASSQPNRANYGYTF
TRBD1,TRBV6-5,TRBJ1-2,.,TGTGCCAGCAGGCGGGGGGAGGGGGCTTACGGCTACACCTTC,CASRRGEGAYGYTF
.,TRBV6-2/TRBV6-3,TRBJ1-2,.,TGTGCCAGCAGCGGACAGAGGTTGAACTATGGCTACACCTTC,CASSGQRLNYGYTF
TRBD1,TRBV7-6,TRBJ2-1,.,TGTGCCAGCAGCCGACCCCCGGGACAGGGGTACAATGAGCAGTTCTTC,CASSRPPGQGYNEQFF
.,TRBV10-3,TRBJ2-1,few,TGTGCCATCAGTGAGTCTAAAAATGAGCAGTTCTTC,CAISESKNEQFF
TRBD2,TRBV9,TRBJ2-7,.,TGTGCCAGCAGCACGGGACTAGCGGTTTGGGAGCAGTACTTC,CASSTGLAVWEQYF
.,TRBV21-1,TRBJ2-7,once,TGTGCCAGCAGCAAAGCCACCGCTAGCGGAGGTCCTCCCTACGAGCAGTACTTC,CASSKATASGGPPYEQYF
TRBD2,TRBV30,TRBJ2-2,few,TGTGGCCGAAGGGCGGGAGGAGTAAACGGGGAGCTGTTTTTT,CGRRAGGVNGELFF
TRBD1,TRBV6-1,TRBJ1-2,.,TGTGCCAGCAGTGACGACAGGGCTGGCTACACCTTC,CASSDDRAGYTF
.,TRBV19,TRBJ1-5,once,TGTGCCAGTAGTCCGGGTGGTAGCAATCAGCCCCAGCATTTT,CASSPGGSNQPQHF
TRBD2,TRBV5-1,TRBJ2-1,.,TGCGCCAGCAGCTTTTCTAGCGGGGGGGCAGTCAATGAGCAGTTCTTC,CASSFSSGGAVNEQFF
.,TRBV11-3,TRBJ1-1,.,TGTGCCAGCAGCTTGGGGCGGATTGAAGCTTTCTTT,CASSLGRIEAFF
.,TRBV11-2,TRBJ1-4,.,TGTGCCAGCAGCTTAGGAAGCCCTAATGAAAAACTGTTTTTT,CASSLGSPNEKLFF
TRBD2,TRBV4-3,TRBJ2-7,.,TGCGCCAGCAGCCAATCCAGGGCTAGCGGGAGCCGCTCCTACGAGCAGTACTTC,CASSQSRASGSRSYEQYF
TRBD1,TRBV19,TRBJ2-7,.,TGTGCCAGTAGTATAGCGACAGGGGGCTCCTACGAGCAGTACTTC,CASSIATGGSYEQYF
TRBD2,TRBV5-1,TRBJ2-7,.,TGCGCCAGCAGCTTTCGGCGGGGGGTTGACGAGCAGTACTTC,CASSFRRGVDEQYF